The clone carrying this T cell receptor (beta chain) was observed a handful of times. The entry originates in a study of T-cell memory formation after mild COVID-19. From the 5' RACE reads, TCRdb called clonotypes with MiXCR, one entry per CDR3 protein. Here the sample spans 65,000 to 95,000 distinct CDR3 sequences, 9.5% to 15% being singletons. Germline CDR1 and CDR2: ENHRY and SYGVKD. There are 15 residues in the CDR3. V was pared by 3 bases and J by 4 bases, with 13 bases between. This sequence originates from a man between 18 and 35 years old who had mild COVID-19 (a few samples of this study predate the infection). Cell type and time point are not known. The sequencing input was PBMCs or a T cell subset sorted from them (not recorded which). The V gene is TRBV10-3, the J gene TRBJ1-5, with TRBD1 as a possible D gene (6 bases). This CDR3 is CAISEEQGWNQPQHF. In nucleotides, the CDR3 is TGTGCCATCAGTGAAGAGCAGGGGTGGAATCAGCCCCAGCATTTT.